The rows below give T cell receptor beta chains drawn from one sample of a study of blood T cells in healthy people across ages. TCRdb independently ran MiXCR on the 5' RACE reads; one entry per CDR3 protein. The data show about 1.4 million distinct CDR3 sequences, 59% seen once. The sequenced sample was blood. The receptors were sampled from a man aged 18 to 29 in good health. Each CDR3 is given with its conserved first and last residue. The order of the fields is V gene, J gene, D gene, clone size, CDR3 protein, CDR3 DNA. D genes are given only for firm matches. Size tells how often a clone was seen (once, few, many) or the class of an expanded clone, and some rows leave it out.

>TRBV28|TRBJ2-2|NA|NA
CASTHPRNTGELFF
TGTGCCAGCACTCATCCAAGGAACACCGGGGAGCTGTTTTTT
>TRBV11-2|TRBJ2-7|NA|few
CASSLVMLGTYF
TGTGCCAGCAGCTTAGTCATGCTGGGAACGTACTTC
>TRBV7-8|TRBJ1-2|NA|NA
CASSLALTGGYGYTF
TGTGCCAGCAGCTTAGCGCTGACAGGTGGCTATGGCTACACCTTC
>TRBV5-1|TRBJ2-1|NA|NA
CASSLDSLYNGQFF
TGCGCCAGCAGCTTGGACAGCCTGTACAATGGGCAGTTCTTC
>TRBV27|TRBJ2-3|NA|NA
CASSLSSGQGISTDTQYF
TGTGCCAGCAGTTTATCGTCGGGCCAGGGTATCAGCACAGATACGCAGTATTTT
>TRBV6-2/TRBV6-3|TRBJ2-7|TRBD1|NA
CASSRTGERSEQYF
TGTGCCAGCAGTCGGACAGGGGAAAGAAGCGAGCAGTACTTC
>TRBV6-5|TRBJ2-2|TRBD2|NA
CASSASGTSGTGELFF
TGTGCCAGCAGCGCTTCCGGGACTAGCGGCACCGGGGAGCTGTTTTTT
>TRBV14|TRBJ1-6|TRBD1|NA
CASSLETGIGYSPLHF
TGTGCCAGCAGCCTCGAGACAGGGATCGGGTATTCACCCCTCCACTTT
>TRBV4-3|TRBJ2-7|NA|few
CASSQELVNEQYF
TGCGCCAGCAGCCAAGAGTTAGTTAACGAGCAGTACTTC
>TRBV7-2|TRBJ1-5|NA|NA
CASSARGQPQHF
TGTGCCAGCAGCGCCAGGGGCCAGCCCCAGCATTTT
>TRBV7-9|TRBJ2-5|TRBD1|NA
CASSDDLTGGNEQYF
TGTGCCAGCAGCGACGACCTGACAGGGGGCAATGAGCAGTACTTC
>TRBV28|TRBJ2-7|TRBD1|NA
CASRSGQFYTYEQYF
TGTGCCAGCAGATCGGGACAGTTTTATACCTACGAGCAGTACTTC
>TRBV12-3/TRBV12-4|TRBJ2-1|TRBD1|NA
CASSLEMTGGGNEQFF
TGTGCCAGCAGTTTAGAGATGACAGGGGGCGGGAATGAGCAGTTCTTC
>TRBV4-3|TRBJ2-1|TRBD1|NA
CASSQYRQGPGSEQFF
TGCGCCAGCAGCCAATACAGACAGGGGCCGGGTAGTGAGCAGTTCTTC
>TRBV12-3/TRBV12-4|TRBJ1-6|NA|NA
CASSLRGYNSPLHF
TGTGCCAGCAGTTTACGGGGATATAATTCACCCCTCCACTTT
>TRBV20-1|TRBJ2-7|TRBD1|NA
CSASDRAGGYF
TGCAGTGCCTCCGACAGGGCTGGAGGGTACTTC
>TRBV2|TRBJ2-7|NA|NA
CASSRPGNEQYF
TGTGCCAGCAGTAGGCCAGGGAACGAGCAGTACTTC
>TRBV9|TRBJ2-3|TRBD2|few
CASSVDLAGAHSTDTQYF
TGTGCCAGCAGCGTAGATCTAGCGGGGGCCCATAGCACAGATACGCAGTATTTT
>TRBV9|TRBJ1-2|NA|NA
CASSVASRPGAGYTF
TGTGCCAGCAGCGTAGCTTCCAGGCCAGGAGCGGGCTACACCTTC
>TRBV28|TRBJ2-1|TRBD2|NA
CASSPGLAEGGFF
TGTGCCAGCAGTCCGGGACTAGCGGAGGGGGGGTTCTTC
>TRBV5-1|TRBJ2-3|NA|NA
CASSEGVVMVRFVTDTQYF
TGCGCCAGCAGCGAGGGAGTTGTTATGGTTCGATTCGTCACAGATACGCAGTATTTT
>TRBV6-2/TRBV6-3|TRBJ2-2|NA|NA
CASSYLGPRYTGELFF
TGTGCCAGCAGTTACCTCGGACCTCGGTACACCGGGGAGCTGTTTTTT
>TRBV6-5|TRBJ2-1|NA|NA
CASSRRISNEQFF
TGTGCCAGCAGTCGACGAATCAGCAATGAGCAGTTCTTC
>TRBV2|TRBJ2-1|TRBD2|NA
CASIPTSGYDNEQFF
TGTGCCAGCATTCCGACTAGCGGGTATGACAATGAGCAGTTCTTC
>TRBV27|TRBJ2-7|NA|few
CASTRGTVGDEQYF
TGTGCCAGCACCCGCGGGACAGTTGGAGACGAGCAGTACTTC
>TRBV10-3|TRBJ2-5|TRBD1|NA
CAISERRTGAVQETQYF
TGTGCCATCAGTGAGCGTAGGACAGGGGCCGTCCAAGAGACCCAGTACTTC
>TRBV6-2/TRBV6-3|TRBJ1-5|NA|NA
CASSRDINYQPQHF
TGTGCCAGCAGTCGGGACATCAACTATCAGCCCCAGCATTTT
>TRBV5-1|TRBJ1-5|NA|NA
CASRPQPYSNQPQHF
TGCGCCAGCAGACCACAGCCATATAGCAATCAGCCCCAGCATTTT
>TRBV10-3|TRBJ1-1|TRBD1|NA
CAIQISYGQENTEAFF
TGTGCCATCCAGATCTCGTACGGACAGGAGAACACTGAAGCTTTCTTT
>TRBV6-5|TRBJ1-2|TRBD1|NA
CASRTTGTGSYGYTF
TGTGCCAGCAGGACTACCGGGACAGGGTCTTATGGCTACACCTTC
>TRBV4-1|TRBJ2-3|NA|NA
CASSLLSVTTTDTQYF
TGCGCCAGCAGCCTACTGTCCGTAACGACGACAGATACGCAGTATTTT
>TRBV20-1|TRBJ2-7|NA|once
CSARDTRYEQYF
TGCAGTGCCCGGGACACTCGATACGAGCAGTACTTC
>TRBV15|TRBJ2-7|TRBD1|NA
CATSRDRIGQGRYF
TGTGCCACCAGCAGAGATAGGATTGGACAGGGGAGGTACTTC
>TRBV21-1|TRBJ2-7|NA|NA
CASSKEKSLGCAGGYEQYF
TGTGCCAGCAGCAAAGAGAAATCCCTGGGCTGCGCGGGGGGCTACGAGCAGTACTTC
>TRBV13|TRBJ2-7|NA|NA
CASSRAGPPYEQYF
TGTGCCAGCAGCCGCGCGGGACCTCCCTACGAGCAGTACTTC
>TRBV7-9|TRBJ2-3|NA|NA
CASEGGSDTDTQYF
TGTGCCAGCGAGGGGGGTAGCGACACAGATACGCAGTATTTT
>TRBV4-1|TRBJ1-1|NA|NA
CASSHLPGQEIMNTEAFF
TGCGCCAGCAGCCACCTTCCGGGACAAGAAATAATGAACACTGAAGCTTTCTTT
>TRBV4-1|TRBJ2-7|TRBD2|NA
CASSQYTPGLAVSYEQYF
TGCGCCAGCAGCCAGTATACCCCTGGGCTAGCGGTGTCCTACGAGCAGTACTTC
>TRBV11-1|TRBJ1-1|NA|NA
CASSLRTGSTEAFF
TGTGCCAGCAGCCTCCGAACAGGGAGTACTGAAGCTTTCTTT
>TRBV5-1|TRBJ2-7|NA|once
CASSPRGASSYEQYF
TGCGCCAGCAGCCCTCGGGGGGCTTCCTCCTACGAGCAGTACTTC
>TRBV7-9|TRBJ2-1|TRBD1|few
CASSYGQGLNNEQFF
TGTGCCAGCAGCTACGGACAGGGGTTGAACAATGAGCAGTTCTTC
>TRBV20-1|TRBJ1-2|NA|few
CSASPGTHSPGYTF
TGCAGTGCGTCCCCCGGGACACACTCCCCGGGCTACACCTTC
>TRBV29-1|TRBJ1-1|NA|few
CSAGGRMNTEAFF
TGCAGCGCGGGTGGCCGGATGAACACTGAAGCTTTCTTT